The sample holds a few counts of the clone carrying this T cell receptor (beta chain). This record belongs to a study of blood T cell repertoires in COVID-19. Study at large: From the United States, Italy and Spain came samples of acute and convalescent COVID-19. Sample material is recorded as cDNA or gDNA derived from T cells, B-cell-depleted T cells, or PBMCs.

The authors' processing: Amplified reference gene primers provided the basis for estimating nucleated cell counts. Sequenced by immunoSEQ multiplex PCR; TCRdb stores in-frame clones only, minus some. D and trimming were read from the DNA, whereas the V and J calls and clone size are those reported in that table. There are roughly 120,000 clones in the sample; about 87% occur only once, and 5.5% to 8.5% lies in the top ten. What was sequenced was peripheral blood. This TCR derives from a woman in her forties or fifties with acute or convalescent COVID-19.

The DNA of the CDR3 is TGTGCCAGCAGCCAGCAGGGTAGCAATCAGCCCCAGCATTTT. It is translated as CASSQQGSNQPQHF. This chain links TRBV3-1 (or the pseudogene TRBV3-2) with TRBJ1-5; D is possibly TRBD1 (5 bases). Germline V gives CDR1 LGHDT, CDR2 YNNKEL (reference sequence). V was pared by 3 bases and J by 0 bases, with 6 bases between. This CDR3 is built from 14 residues.